This TCR beta chain was captured in a study of OX40 agonist ivuxolimab in advanced cancers. Clones were sequenced by immunoSEQ multiplex PCR, and TCRdb holds only the in-frame ones, with some missing. The data show fewer than 25,000 clones, more than 60% seen once. The receptor was isolated from an adult with an advanced solid tumor such as melanoma, head and neck, liver or kidney cancer. The sample was CD4+ or CD8+ T cells sorted from blood, taken in a trial of the OX40 agonist ivuxolimab.

The CDR3 spells CASSQRLAGGPPDTQYF. The CDR3 DNA sequence: TGTGCCAGCAGCCAGAGACTAGCGGGAGGGCCCCCAGATACGCAGTATTTT. The chain links TRBV28 to TRBJ2-3; 14 bases are shared with TRBD2. CDR1 is MDHEN and CDR2 is SYDVKM in the germline V gene. V was pared by 6 bases and J by 4 bases, with 9 bases of the junction left unmatched. The CDR3 loop spans 17 amino acids.